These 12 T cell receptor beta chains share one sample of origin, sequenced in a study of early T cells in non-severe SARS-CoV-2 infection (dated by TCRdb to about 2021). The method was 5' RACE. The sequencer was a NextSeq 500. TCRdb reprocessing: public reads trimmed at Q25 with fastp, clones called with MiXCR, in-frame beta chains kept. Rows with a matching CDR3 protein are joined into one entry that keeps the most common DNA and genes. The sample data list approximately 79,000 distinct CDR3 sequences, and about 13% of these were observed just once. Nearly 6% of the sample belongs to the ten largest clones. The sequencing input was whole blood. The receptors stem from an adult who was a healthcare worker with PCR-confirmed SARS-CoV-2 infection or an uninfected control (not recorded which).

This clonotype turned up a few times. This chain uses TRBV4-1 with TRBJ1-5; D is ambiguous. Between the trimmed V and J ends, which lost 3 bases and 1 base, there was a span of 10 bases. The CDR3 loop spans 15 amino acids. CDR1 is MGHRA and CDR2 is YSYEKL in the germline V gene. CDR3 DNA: TGCGCCAGCAGCCAGACGGACGGAAGCAATCAGCCCCAGCATTTT. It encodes CASSQTDGSNQPQHF.

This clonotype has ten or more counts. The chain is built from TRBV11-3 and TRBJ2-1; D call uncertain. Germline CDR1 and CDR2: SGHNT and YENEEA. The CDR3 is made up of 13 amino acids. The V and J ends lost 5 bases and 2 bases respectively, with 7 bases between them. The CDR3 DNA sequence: TGTGCCAGCAGCCCCGGCCCCTACAATGAGCAGTTCTTC. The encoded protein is CASSPGPYNEQFF. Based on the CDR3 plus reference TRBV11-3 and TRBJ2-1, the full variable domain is EAGVVQSPRYKIIEKKQPVAFWCNPISGHNTLYWYLQNLGQGPELLIRYENEEAVDDSQLPKDRFSAERLKGVDSTLKIQPAELGDSAVYLCASSPGPYNEQFFGPGTRLTVL.

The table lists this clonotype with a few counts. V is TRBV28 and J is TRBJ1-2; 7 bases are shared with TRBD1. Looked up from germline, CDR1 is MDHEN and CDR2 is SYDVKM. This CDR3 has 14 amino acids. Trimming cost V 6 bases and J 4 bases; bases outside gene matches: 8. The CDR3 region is CASRYPSGGYGYTF. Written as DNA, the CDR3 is TGTGCCAGCAGGTACCCCTCAGGGGGCTATGGCTACACCTTC.

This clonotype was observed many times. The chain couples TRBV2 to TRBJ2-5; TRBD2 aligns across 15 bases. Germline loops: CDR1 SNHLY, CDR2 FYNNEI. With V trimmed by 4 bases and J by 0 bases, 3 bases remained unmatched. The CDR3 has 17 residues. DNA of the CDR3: TGTGCCAGCAGTGTTGGACTAGCGGGGGGGAACCAAGAGACCCAGTACTTC. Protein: CASSVGLAGGNQETQYF.

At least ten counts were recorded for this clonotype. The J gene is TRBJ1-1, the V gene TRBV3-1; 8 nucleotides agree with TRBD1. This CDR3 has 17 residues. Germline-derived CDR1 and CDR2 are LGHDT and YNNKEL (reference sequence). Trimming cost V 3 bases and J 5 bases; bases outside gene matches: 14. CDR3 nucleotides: TGTGCCAGCAGCCATCGCCGACAGGGGTCCAGAGGAACTGAAGCTTTCTTT. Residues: CASSHRRQGSRGTEAFF.

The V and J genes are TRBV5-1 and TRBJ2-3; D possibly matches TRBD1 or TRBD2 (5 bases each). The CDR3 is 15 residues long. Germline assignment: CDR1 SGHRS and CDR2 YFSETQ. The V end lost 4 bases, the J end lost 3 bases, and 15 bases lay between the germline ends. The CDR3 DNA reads TGCGCCAGCAGCCTCCTCGTGGGGGAGACAGATACGCAGTATTTT. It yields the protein CASSLLVGETDTQYF.

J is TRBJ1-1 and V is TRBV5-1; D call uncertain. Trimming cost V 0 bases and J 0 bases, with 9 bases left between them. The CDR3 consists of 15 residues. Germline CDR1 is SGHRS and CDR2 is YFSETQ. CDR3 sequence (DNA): TGCGCCAGCAGCTTGGGGATTCACATGAACACTGAAGCTTTCTTT. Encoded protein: CASSLGIHMNTEAFF.

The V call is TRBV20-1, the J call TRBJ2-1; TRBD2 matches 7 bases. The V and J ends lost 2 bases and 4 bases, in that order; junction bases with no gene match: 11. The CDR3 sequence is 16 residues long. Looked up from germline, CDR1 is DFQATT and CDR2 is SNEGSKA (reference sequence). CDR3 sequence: CSARSLAGAGYNEQFF. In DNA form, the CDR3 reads TGCAGTGCTAGATCTTTGGCGGGAGCGGGATACAATGAGCAGTTCTTC.

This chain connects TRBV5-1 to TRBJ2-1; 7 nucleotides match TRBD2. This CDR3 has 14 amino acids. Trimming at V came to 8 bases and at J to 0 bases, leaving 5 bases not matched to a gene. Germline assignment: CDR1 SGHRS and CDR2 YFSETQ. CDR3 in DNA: TGCGCCAGTTGGGACTACCTCTCCTACAATGAGCAGTTCTTC. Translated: CASWDYLSYNEQFF.

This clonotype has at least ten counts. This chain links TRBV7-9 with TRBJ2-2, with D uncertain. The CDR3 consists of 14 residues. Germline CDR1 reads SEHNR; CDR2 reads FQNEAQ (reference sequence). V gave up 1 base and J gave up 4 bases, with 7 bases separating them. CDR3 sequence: CASSLEEITGELFF. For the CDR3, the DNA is TGTGCCAGCAGCTTAGAGGAGATCACCGGGGAGCTGTTTTTT. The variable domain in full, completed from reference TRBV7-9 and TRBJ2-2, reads DTGVSQNPRHKITKRGQNVTFRCDPISEHNRLYWYRQTLGQGPEFLTYFQNEAQLEKSRLLSDRFSAERPKGSFSTLEIQRTEQGDSAMYLCASSLEEITGELFFGEGSRLTVL.

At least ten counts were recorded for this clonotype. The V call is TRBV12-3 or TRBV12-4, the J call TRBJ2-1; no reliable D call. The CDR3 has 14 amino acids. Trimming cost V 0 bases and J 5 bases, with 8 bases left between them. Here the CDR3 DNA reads TGTGCCAGCAGTTTAGCTGGGATCGACAATGAGCAGTTCTTC. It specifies CASSLAGIDNEQFF.

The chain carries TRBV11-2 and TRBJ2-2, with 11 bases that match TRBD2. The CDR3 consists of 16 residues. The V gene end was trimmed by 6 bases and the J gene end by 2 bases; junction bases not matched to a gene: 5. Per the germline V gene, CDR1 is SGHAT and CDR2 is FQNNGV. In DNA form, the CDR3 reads TGTGCCAGCAGAACCCTAGCGGGAGGCAACACCGGGGAGCTGTTTTTT. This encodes CASRTLAGGNTGELFF.